Listed below are T cell receptor beta chains from one sample, sequenced in a study of neoadjuvant anti-PD-1 for oral cavity cancer. The assay was immunoSEQ multiplex PCR, and TCRdb's table has in-frame clones only and misses some. The table lists 9,500 to 15,000 clones, about two thirds of them singletons, with 2% to 3% in the top ten. Sequences were derived from PBMCs, sampled after nivolumab (anti-PD-1) treatment. These receptors all stem from a person between 40 and 85 years old with oral cavity squamous cell carcinoma. Both conserved end residues are part of each CDR3. D genes are given only for firm matches. Clone size is shown for a subset of rows, as once, few, many or a class of expanded clone.

d_gene	abundance	j_gene	v_gene	CDR3nt	CDR3aa
NA	few	TRBJ1-2	TRBV18	TGTGCCAGCTCACCACCAAGCCTTAACTATGGCTACACCTTC	CASSPPSLNYGYTF
TRBD1	few	TRBJ1-1	TRBV5-1	TGCGCCAGCGCCCTACTCGGACAGGGAAACACTGAAGCTTTCTTT	CASALLGQGNTEAFF
NA	few	TRBJ1-2	TRBV30	TGTGCCTGGAGCCCCGCCCTCCAGCGGGACTACACCTTC	CAWSPALQRDYTF
TRBD2	NA	TRBJ2-7	TRBV4-1	TGCGCCAGCAGCCAAGGGACTGGCGGGAGCTCCTACGAGCAGTACTTC	CASSQGTGGSSYEQYF
NA	NA	TRBJ1-2	TRBV5-1	TGCGCCAGCAGCTTGGTTCCAGGGAACGCCTATGGCTACACCTTC	CASSLVPGNAYGYTF
NA	NA	TRBJ2-7	TRBV28	TGTGCCAGCAGGCCGGGACCGACCTACGAGCAGTACTTC	CASRPGPTYEQYF
TRBD1	NA	TRBJ2-7	TRBV6-5	TGTGCCAGCAGTTACAGTCAGGGGGCCTACGAGCAGTACTTC	CASSYSQGAYEQYF
NA	once	TRBJ1-3	TRBV28	TGTGCCAGCAAAACCCCCGGGGCAAACACCATATATTTT	CASKTPGANTIYF
NA	NA	TRBJ1-1	TRBV19	TGTGCCAGTAGTATGGGATGGGCTGAAGCTTTCTTT	CASSMGWAEAFF
NA	NA	TRBJ2-7	TRBV28	TGTGCCAGCAGTTTCGGGCAAGACTACGAGCAGTACTTC	CASSFGQDYEQYF
NA	NA	TRBJ1-5	TRBV28	TGTGCCAGCAGTTTATTAGGGGGAGGAAGGAATCAGCCCCAGCATTTT	CASSLLGGGRNQPQHF
NA	NA	TRBJ1-3	TRBV5-1	TGCGCCAGCAGCTTGACAGGCTCTGGAAACACCATATATTTT	CASSLTGSGNTIYF
NA	NA	TRBJ1-6	TRBV6-5	TGTGCCAGCAGTTTCGGGAGGTATAATTCACCCCTCCACTTT	CASSFGRYNSPLHF
NA	NA	TRBJ2-7	TRBV11-1	TGTGCCAGCAGCCCGGGGGTGGGACACCACTACGAGCAGTACTTC	CASSPGVGHHYEQYF
TRBD1	NA	TRBJ2-5	TRBV19	TGTGCCAGTTGGGACAGGGGGCGCGCCGAGACCCAGTACTTC	CASWDRGRAETQYF
NA	NA	TRBJ2-7	TRBV11-2	TGTGCCAGCAGCCAGGTCAGGGGCTCCTACGAGCAGTACTTC	CASSQVRGSYEQYF
NA	NA	TRBJ1-5	TRBV28	TGTGCCAGCAGTTTTGCGGGAGGTGCTGGCAATCAGCCCCAGCATTTT	CASSFAGGAGNQPQHF
NA	NA	TRBJ1-5	TRBV2	TGTGCCAGCAGTACCGACACCAACCTCAATCAGCCCCAGCATTTT	CASSTDTNLNQPQHF
NA	NA	TRBJ1-1	TRBV7-6	TGTGCCAGCAGCTTATCCTCGGGACCCAACACTGAAGCTTTCTTT	CASSLSSGPNTEAFF
TRBD2	once	TRBJ2-1	TRBV7-2	TGTGCCAGCAGCTTAGTCGTAGCGGGCGAGCAGTTCTTC	CASSLVVAGEQFF
TRBD1	NA	TRBJ1-2	TRBV6-5	TGTGCCAGCAGTTTCCTCCAGGGGGCCTCGGGCTATGGCTACACCTTC	CASSFLQGASGYGYTF
NA	NA	TRBJ2-7	TRBV7-9	TGTGCCAGCAGCTCCGGACAAGGGCTGTACTTC	CASSSGQGLYF
NA	NA	TRBJ2-2	TRBV27	TGTGCCAGCAGTTTAGGAAACACCGGGGAGCTGTTTTTT	CASSLGNTGELFF
NA	NA	TRBJ1-1	TRBV6-6	TGTGCCAGCAATGACGGGAGTGCTTTCTTT	CASNDGSAFF
NA	NA	TRBJ1-1	TRBV11-1	TGTGCCAGCAGCTCACAGGGTTATACTGAAGCTTTCTTT	CASSSQGYTEAFF
NA	NA	TRBJ2-2	TRBV9	TGTGCCAGCAGCGTAGGCACACTGAACACCGGGGAGCTGTTTTTT	CASSVGTLNTGELFF
NA	NA	TRBJ1-2	TRBV2	TGTGCCACCTGGGGGGCGCGTGACTATGGCTACACCTTC	CATWGARDYGYTF
NA	NA	TRBJ1-2	TRBV5-6	TGTGCCAGCAGCTCGCCCAGGGACTATGGCTACACCTTC	CASSSPRDYGYTF
NA	few	TRBJ2-7	TRBV5-5	TGTGCCAGCAGCTTGGAGTATGAGGTCACCTACGAGCAGTACTTC	CASSLEYEVTYEQYF
NA	NA	TRBJ2-5	TRBV6-1	TGTGCCAGCAGTGAAGCGCCCGGCGGGTCCCAAGAGACCCAGTACTTC	CASSEAPGGSQETQYF
NA	NA	TRBJ1-5	TRBV19	TGTGCCAGTAGTATTCAAGGGGACGGGCCCCAGCATTTT	CASSIQGDGPQHF
TRBD1	NA	TRBJ2-3	TRBV7-3	TGTGCCAGCAGCGCAACAGGGGGGATGGCAGATACGCAGTATTTT	CASSATGGMADTQYF
NA	NA	TRBJ1-1	TRBV30	TGTGCCTGGAGTGTGGGACCCTCTGAAGCTTTCTTT	CAWSVGPSEAFF
TRBD1	few	TRBJ1-5	TRBV7-2	TGTGCCAGCAGCTTAGTGGGACAGGGGCTGAATCAGCCCCAGCATTTT	CASSLVGQGLNQPQHF
NA	NA	TRBJ2-1	TRBV30	TGTGCCTGGAGTGTAAATCCGATATACAATGAGCAGTTCTTC	CAWSVNPIYNEQFF
NA	NA	TRBJ2-7	TRBV27	TGTGCCAGCAGTTTCGGGCCAAGTCCCTACGAGCAGTACTTC	CASSFGPSPYEQYF
TRBD1	NA	TRBJ1-4	TRBV18	TGTGCCAGCTCGCCTGGACAGGACCGAAAACTGTTTTTT	CASSPGQDRKLFF
TRBD1	few	TRBJ1-2	TRBV28	TGTGCCAGCAGTTCGGACAGGGTGTTAAACTATGGCTACACCTTC	CASSSDRVLNYGYTF
TRBD1	few	TRBJ1-1	TRBV7-9	TGTGCCAGCAGCGATCGGACAGGGGCGCAGAACACTGAAGCTTTCTTT	CASSDRTGAQNTEAFF
NA	NA	TRBJ1-2	TRBV2	TGTGCCAGCAGTGAATGGGAGTATGGCTACACCTTC	CASSEWEYGYTF
NA	once	TRBJ2-1	TRBV2	TGTGCCAGCAAAATGATATCGACGGGTGAGCAGTTCTTC	CASKMISTGEQFF
NA	few	TRBJ2-2	TRBV7-6	TGTGCCAGCAGCTTATTGCAGGCGCGCACCGGGGAGCTGTTTTTT	CASSLLQARTGELFF
NA	NA	TRBJ1-4	TRBV7-8	TGTGCCAGCAGCCCGGGTCCGGTAAAGGAAAAACTGTTTTTT	CASSPGPVKEKLFF
NA	NA	TRBJ1-5	TRBV19	TGTGCCAGTAGTATAGGTCCTTTTGGGCGGCAGCGTCAGCCCCAGCATTTT	CASSIGPFGRQRQPQHF
NA	NA	TRBJ1-2	TRBV5-6	TGTGCCAGCAGCTTAGGGGGAGGGTATGGCTACACCTTC	CASSLGGGYGYTF
NA	few	TRBJ1-2	TRBV9	TGTGCCAGCAGCGTAGCTCCCATGCCCTGGGCCTATGGCTACACCTTC	CASSVAPMPWAYGYTF
NA	NA	TRBJ1-5	TRBV2	TGTGCCAGCAGATCTTTGATTTACCAGCCCCAGCATTTT	CASRSLIYQPQHF
TRBD1	NA	TRBJ2-7	TRBV9	TGTGCCAGCAGCGCGGGACAGGGGGGTTACGAGCAGTACTTC	CASSAGQGGYEQYF
NA	NA	TRBJ2-6	TRBV5-1	TGCGCCAGCAGCTCTAGAAGCAGGGATCGTGGGGCCAACGTCCTGACTTTC	CASSSRSRDRGANVLTF
NA	NA	TRBJ2-1	TRBV27	TGTGCCAGTCACTCCGAGGGATCTGACTACAATGAGCAGTTCTTC	CASHSEGSDYNEQFF
NA	NA	TRBJ1-2	TRBV4-1	TGCGCCAGCACCCGCGATGGGGGTTATGGGGGCTACACCTTC	CASTRDGGYGGYTF
NA	NA	TRBJ1-2	TRBV15	TGTGCCACCAGCAGAGAGAAGATTAACTATGGCTACACCTTC	CATSREKINYGYTF
NA	NA	TRBJ2-5	TRBV11-3	TGTGCCAGCAGCTTAGATGGGGAGGTGGAGACCCAGTACTTC	CASSLDGEVETQYF